This is a list of T cell receptor beta chains from one sample in a study of blood T cell repertoires in COVID-19. The table came from immunoSEQ multiplex PCR; TCRdb's copy has only in-frame clones and leaves some out. The sample yields approximately 390,000 clones, 88% seen once. The sample comprised PBMCs or T cells enriched from blood (not recorded which). The receptors here all came from a woman between 40 and 55 years old with acute COVID-19. Both conserved end residues are part of each CDR3. The D gene is left open where the match is weak. Expanded clones get a size class; other rows say once, few or many, or leave the size out.

v_gene: TRBV7-9
abundance: few
j_gene: TRBJ1-2
d_gene: -
CDR3aa: CASSLGDLGGYTF
CDR3nt: TGTGCCAGCAGCTTAGGGGACTTGGGTGGCTACACCTTC

v_gene: TRBV6-5
abundance: few
j_gene: TRBJ1-6
d_gene: TRBD1
CDR3aa: CASRGQGASPLHF
CDR3nt: TGTGCCAGCAGGGGACAGGGCGCTTCACCCCTCCACTTT

v_gene: TRBV6-1
abundance: -
j_gene: TRBJ1-2
d_gene: -
CDR3aa: CASSETGDIGGYTF
CDR3nt: TGTGCCAGCAGTGAAACGGGGGATATCGGTGGCTACACCTTC

v_gene: TRBV6-2/TRBV6-3
abundance: many
j_gene: TRBJ2-1
d_gene: TRBD2
CDR3aa: CASSSAGGPVNEQFF
CDR3nt: TGTGCCAGCAGTTCGGCGGGGGGGCCCGTAAATGAGCAGTTCTTC

v_gene: TRBV5-1
abundance: -
j_gene: TRBJ2-7
d_gene: TRBD1
CDR3aa: CASSFGQAYEQYF
CDR3nt: TGCGCCAGCAGCTTTGGACAGGCCTACGAGCAGTACTTC

v_gene: TRBV19
abundance: -
j_gene: TRBJ1-5
d_gene: -
CDR3aa: CASNRPGYNQPQHF
CDR3nt: TGTGCCAGTAACCGTCCAGGGTACAATCAGCCCCAGCATTTT

v_gene: TRBV27
abundance: -
j_gene: TRBJ1-2
d_gene: -
CDR3aa: CASSPGGDGYTF
CDR3nt: TGTGCCAGCAGCCCGGGGGGGGATGGCTACACCTTC

v_gene: TRBV7-9
abundance: -
j_gene: TRBJ1-1
d_gene: TRBD1
CDR3aa: CASRLTGTANTEAFF
CDR3nt: TGTGCCAGCAGACTAACCGGGACAGCGAACACTGAAGCTTTCTTT

v_gene: TRBV24-1
abundance: -
j_gene: TRBJ1-1
d_gene: -
CDR3aa: CATSDRGTEAFF
CDR3nt: TGTGCCACCAGTGACAGGGGCACTGAAGCTTTCTTT

v_gene: TRBV5-1
abundance: -
j_gene: TRBJ1-6
d_gene: -
CDR3aa: CASSLELNSPLHF
CDR3nt: TGCGCCAGCAGCTTGGAACTGAATTCACCCCTCCACTTT

v_gene: TRBV20-1
abundance: -
j_gene: TRBJ1-2
d_gene: -
CDR3aa: CSASTFGRTYYGYTF
CDR3nt: TGCAGTGCTAGTACGTTCGGGAGGACCTACTATGGCTACACCTTC

v_gene: TRBV5-1
abundance: -
j_gene: TRBJ1-1
d_gene: TRBD1
CDR3aa: CASSPGWDREKAFF
CDR3nt: TGCGCCAGCAGCCCAGGATGGGACAGGGAGAAAGCTTTCTTT

v_gene: TRBV18
abundance: -
j_gene: TRBJ2-6
d_gene: TRBD1
CDR3aa: CASSGYDRAGANVLTF
CDR3nt: TGTGCCAGCTCAGGCTATGACAGGGCGGGGGCCAACGTCCTGACTTTC

v_gene: TRBV9
abundance: -
j_gene: TRBJ2-1
d_gene: TRBD2
CDR3aa: CASSGGAGPNNEQFF
CDR3nt: TGTGCCAGCAGCGGGGGAGCGGGGCCCAACAATGAGCAGTTCTTC

v_gene: TRBV10-3
abundance: -
j_gene: TRBJ2-7
d_gene: TRBD1
CDR3aa: CAIGGGDRGHEQYF
CDR3nt: TGTGCCATCGGAGGAGGGGACAGGGGACACGAGCAGTACTTC

v_gene: TRBV19
abundance: once
j_gene: TRBJ1-1
d_gene: -
CDR3aa: CASSTRDTYTGAFF
CDR3nt: TGTGCCAGTAGTACCCGGGACACGTATACGGGAGCTTTCTTT

v_gene: TRBV6-5
abundance: -
j_gene: TRBJ1-6
d_gene: TRBD1
CDR3aa: CASRPPGQPNSPLHF
CDR3nt: TGTGCCAGCAGGCCACCGGGACAGCCTAATTCACCCCTCCACTTT

v_gene: TRBV9
abundance: -
j_gene: TRBJ1-3
d_gene: -
CDR3aa: CASSEGQGVLSGNTIYF
CDR3nt: TGTGCCAGCAGCGAGGGTCAGGGTGTTCTTTCTGGAAACACCATATATTTT

v_gene: TRBV4-2
abundance: -
j_gene: TRBJ2-7
d_gene: TRBD1
CDR3aa: CASSQEGQGAREQYF
CDR3nt: TGTGCCAGCAGCCAAGAGGGGCAGGGGGCGCGAGAGCAGTACTTC

v_gene: TRBV10-1
abundance: once
j_gene: TRBJ1-1
d_gene: -
CDR3aa: CASSASEAFF
CDR3nt: TGCGCCAGCAGTGCATCTGAAGCTTTCTTT

v_gene: TRBV27
abundance: -
j_gene: TRBJ1-6
d_gene: -
CDR3aa: CASSPGWPPLHF
CDR3nt: TGTGCCAGCAGCCCAGGGTGGCCACCCCTCCACTTT

v_gene: TRBV7-8
abundance: -
j_gene: TRBJ1-3
d_gene: -
CDR3aa: CASTQTGSSGNTIYF
CDR3nt: TGTGCCAGCACCCAAACAGGGTCCTCTGGAAACACCATATATTTT

v_gene: TRBV3-1/TRBV3-2
abundance: -
j_gene: TRBJ2-4
d_gene: TRBD1
CDR3aa: CASSRSRDSTSYKNIQYF
CDR3nt: TGTGCCAGCAGCCGCAGCCGGGACAGTACCTCCTACAAAAACATTCAGTACTTC

v_gene: TRBV6-5
abundance: -
j_gene: TRBJ1-1
d_gene: -
CDR3aa: CASSRGPTEAFF
CDR3nt: TGTGCCAGCAGTCGGGGTCCCACTGAAGCTTTCTTT

v_gene: TRBV30
abundance: -
j_gene: TRBJ1-4
d_gene: -
CDR3aa: CAWGQGGANEKLFF
CDR3nt: TGTGCCTGGGGGCAAGGGGGGGCGAATGAAAAACTGTTTTTT